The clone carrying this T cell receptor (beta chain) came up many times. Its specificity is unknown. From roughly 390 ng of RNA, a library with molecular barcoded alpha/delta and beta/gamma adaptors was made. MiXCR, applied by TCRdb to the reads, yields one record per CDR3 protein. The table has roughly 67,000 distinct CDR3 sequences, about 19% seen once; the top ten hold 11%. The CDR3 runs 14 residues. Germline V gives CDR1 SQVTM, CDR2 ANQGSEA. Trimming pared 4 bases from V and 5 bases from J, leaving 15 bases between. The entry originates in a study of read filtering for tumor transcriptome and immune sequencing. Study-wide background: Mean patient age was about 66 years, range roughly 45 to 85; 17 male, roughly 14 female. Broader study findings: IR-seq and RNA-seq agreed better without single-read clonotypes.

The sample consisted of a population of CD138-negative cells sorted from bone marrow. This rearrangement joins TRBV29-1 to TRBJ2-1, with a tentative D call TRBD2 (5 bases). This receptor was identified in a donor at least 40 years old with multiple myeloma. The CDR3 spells CSVVGLAENNEQFF. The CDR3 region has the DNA TGCAGCGTTGTTGGGCTAGCCGAGAACAATGAGCAGTTCTTC.